These 32 T cell receptor beta chains were all obtained from the same sample, sequenced in a study of blood T cell repertoires in COVID-19. The repertoire was sequenced with immunoSEQ multiplex PCR; TCRdb's copy has only in-frame clones and lacks some. The sample lists around 140,000 clones, 84% occurring once. What was sequenced was peripheral blood. The receptor set was obtained from a man aged 55 to 70 with acute or convalescent COVID-19.

The chain combines TRBV19 with TRBJ1-5; tentatively, D is TRBD1 (5 bases). The V end was cut by 5 bases, the J end by 7 bases, with 15 bases between. This CDR3 has 14 residues. Germline V gene data show CDR1 as LNHDA and CDR2 as SQIVND (reference sequence). CDR3 sequence (DNA): TGTGCCAGTAGTTTACGACAGTATCGGCAGCCCCAGCATTTT. The encoded protein is CASSLRQYRQPQHF.

This chain links TRBV3-1 (or the pseudogene TRBV3-2) with TRBJ2-5; TRBD2 agrees at 7 bases. After removal of 3 bases from V and 5 bases from J, the junction contained 9 bases not matched to a gene. This CDR3 is 15 amino acids long. From germline, CDR1 is LGHDT and CDR2 YNNKEL (reference sequence). This chain's CDR3 is CASSQGGDSWETQYF. The CDR3 region has the DNA TGTGCCAGCAGCCAGGGGGGGGATAGTTGGGAGACCCAGTACTTC.

The chain has TRBV28 and TRBJ1-5; the match to TRBD1 covers 7 bases. The V segment lost 6 bases and the J segment 4 bases; nucleotides outside the gene matches: 6. This CDR3 is 14 amino acids long. Germline values: CDR1 MDHEN, CDR2 SYDVKM. CDR3 in amino acids: CASRPPGQNQPQHF. In DNA, the CDR3 is TGTGCCAGCAGGCCGCCGGGACAGAATCAGCCCCAGCATTTT.

The chain has TRBV12-1 and TRBJ2-1; no check of the table's D call, TRBD2, against the DNA was made. TRBV12-1 is annotated as a pseudogene. This CDR3 region has 14 residues. The CDR3 region is CASSCQGQAGEQFF. In DNA form, the CDR3 reads TGTGCCAGCAGCTGCCAAGGGCAGGCGGGTGAGCAGTTCTTC.

The V and J genes are TRBV24-1 and TRBJ1-1, with D possibly being TRBD1 (6 bases). The CDR3 is made up of 16 amino acids. The V gene lost 3 bases and the J gene lost 5 bases, with 18 bases spanning the gap. CDR1 is KGHDR and CDR2 is SFDVKD in the germline V gene. The CDR3 loop reads CATSDPKTGSGTEAFF. The CDR3 DNA reads as TGTGCCACCAGTGATCCAAAAACAGGGTCTGGGACTGAAGCTTTCTTT.

This chain joins TRBV10-1 and TRBJ2-2, with TRBD1 matching over 9 bases. The CDR3 sequence is 15 residues long. The V segment lost 0 bases and the J segment 13 bases; nucleotides outside the gene matches: 9. The V gene's germline CDR1 is WNHNN and CDR2 SYGVQD (reference sequence). The CDR3 spells CASSESIRTGEVLFF. The CDR3 region has the DNA TGCGCCAGCAGTGAGTCGATCCGGACAGGGGAAGTGCTGTTTTTT.

V is TRBV4-2 and J is TRBJ2-7; TRBD1 aligns across 8 bases. The CDR3 sequence is 18 residues long. Germline CDR1 and CDR2: LGHNA and YNFKEQ. V lost 0 bases and J lost 1; bases outside the gene matches: 11. The CDR3 coding sequence is TGTGCCAGCAGCCAAGATTTGAAGAACACAGGGGGTTCCTACGAGCAGTACTTC. Its translation: CASSQDLKNTGGSYEQYF.

CDR3 DNA: TGCGCCAGCAGCCCTCAGACAGGGAGTAACACTGAAGCTTTCTTT. Amino acids: CASSPQTGSNTEAFF. This chain uses TRBV5-1 with TRBJ1-1; 7 nucleotides match TRBD1. Germline values: CDR1 SGHRS, CDR2 YFSETQ. The CDR3 is 15 amino acids. Unmatched junction bases numbered 8, after V lost 4 bases and J lost 2 bases.

This clone was found once. The V gene is TRBV12-2, the J gene TRBJ2-1; the table's D gene call, TRBD2, was not cross checked with the DNA. TRBV12-2 is assigned pseudogene status. The CDR3 length is 16 residues. Here the CDR3 DNA reads TGTGCAAGTCGCTCGCCGACTAGCGGGAGGGCCAATGAGCAGTTCTTC. Its protein product is CASRSPTSGRANEQFF.

V is TRBV5-4 and J is TRBJ1-4; 9 bases align to TRBD1. CDR3 size: 14 residues. The J segment lost 6 bases and the V segment lost 4 bases, leaving 4 bases of the junction unmatched. The germline CDR1 and CDR2 sequences are SGHNT and YYREEE (reference sequence). DNA of the CDR3: TGTGCCAGCAGCAGTGACAGGGGGGATGAAAAACTGTTTTTT. Its translation: CASSSDRGDEKLFF.

The rearrangement joins TRBV5-1 to TRBJ2-3, with 9 bases aligning to TRBD1. V gave up 4 bases and J gave up 2 bases; unmatched junction bases: 8. The CDR3 runs to 16 residues. CDR1 SGHRS and CDR2 YFSETQ come from the germline V gene. This chain's CDR3 is CASSALQGAFTDTQYF. DNA of the CDR3: TGCGCCAGCAGCGCGCTACAGGGGGCGTTCACAGATACGCAGTATTTT.

The chain recombines TRBV14 with TRBJ2-3; TRBD1 is a possible D gene (5 bases). The CDR3 length is 17 residues. Germline V gene lookup returns CDR1 SGHDN and CDR2 FVKESK. V lost 3 bases and J lost 1, with 17 bases in between. The CDR3 DNA sequence: TGTGCCAGCAGCCATGGTAAGGGGCCTATTGGCACAGATACGCAGTATTTT. Translated, it gives CASSHGKGPIGTDTQYF.

This chain joins TRBV29-1 and TRBJ1-2, with a tentative D call TRBD1 (6 bases). In germline, CDR1 is SQVTM, CDR2 ANQGSEA. V lost 7 bases, J lost 6 bases, and 12 bases lay in between. The CDR3 extends over 11 amino acids. CDR3 protein: CSETTGHGYTF. The CDR3 bases are TGCAGCGAAACCACAGGGCATGGCTACACCTTC.

The rearrangement uses TRBV2 and TRBJ2-7, with a tentative D call TRBD1 (5 bases). The CDR3 runs 12 residues. V lost 5 bases to trimming and J lost 7 bases, with 12 bases between them. Germline CDR1 is SNHLY and CDR2 is FYNNEI. The CDR3: CASSPDPGEQYF. The CDR3 DNA reads as TGTGCCAGCAGTCCTGATCCAGGGGAGCAGTACTTC.

The chain carries TRBV9 and TRBJ1-1, with D uncertain. The germline V gene encodes CDR1 SGDLS and CDR2 YYNGEE. V was pared by 0 bases and J by 5 bases, with 8 bases between. This CDR3 spans 13 amino acids. CDR3 amino acids: CASSVEGGTEAFF. In nucleotides, the CDR3 is TGTGCCAGCAGCGTAGAGGGAGGGACTGAAGCTTTCTTT. Together with reference TRBV9 and TRBJ1-1, the CDR3 gives the full variable domain: DSGVTQTPKHLITATGQRVTLRCSPRSGDLSVYWYQQSLDQGLQFLIQYYNGEERAKGNILERFSAQQFPDLHSELNLSSLELGDSALYFCASSVEGGTEAFFGQGTRLTVV.

This rearrangement joins TRBV7-3 to TRBJ2-3, with TRBD1 identical over 9 bases. Germline assignment: CDR1 SGHTA and CDR2 FQGTGA. The CDR3 runs 16 residues. V dropped 1 base and J dropped 2; count of bases not matched to a gene: 4. The CDR3 nucleotides read TGTGCCAGCAGCTTAATAGGGACAGGGACCACAGATACGCAGTATTTT. Amino acids: CASSLIGTGTTDTQYF.

The chain recombines TRBV11-3 with TRBJ2-2, with D possibly TRBD2 on 6 matching bases. With 5 bases removed from V and 2 bases from J, the gap between germline ends came to 9 bases. The germline gives CDR1 SGHNT, CDR2 YENEEA. The CDR3 runs 14 residues. CDR3 sequence (DNA): TGTGCCAGCAGCCGGGACTCAAACACCGGGGAGCTGTTTTTT. This sequence encodes CASSRDSNTGELFF.

The genes are TRBV3-1 (or the pseudogene TRBV3-2) and TRBJ2-5; 9 bases align to TRBD1. The V segment lost 1 base and the J segment 4 bases; nucleotides outside the gene matches: 4. This CDR3 region has 15 residues. CDR1 is LGHDT, CDR2 YNNKEL, per germline (reference sequence). CDR3 nucleotides: TGTGCCAGCAGCCAAGGTAACAGGGGGCGAGAGACCCAGTACTTC. It translates to CASSQGNRGRETQYF.

This chain uses TRBV7-8 with TRBJ2-5; 10 bases align to TRBD2. The V gene's germline CDR1 is SGHVS and CDR2 FQNEAQ. The CDR3 contains 16 residues. V was clipped by 1 base and J by 2 bases; unmatched bases: 4. The CDR3 DNA sequence: TGTGCCAGCAGCTTAGGGGTAGCGGGAGGACAAGAGACCCAGTACTTC. It specifies CASSLGVAGGQETQYF. The variable domain in full, with the rest retrieved from reference TRBV7-8 and TRBJ2-5, is GAGVSQSPRYKVAKRGQDVALRCDPISGHVSLFWYQQALGQGPEFLTYFQNEAQLDKSGLPSDRFFAERPEGSVSTLKIQRTQQEDSAVYLCASSLGVAGGQETQYFGPGTRLLVL.

The chain uses TRBV5-1 and TRBJ2-7; 10 positions agree with TRBD2. Germline CDR1 reads SGHRS; CDR2 reads YFSETQ. The CDR3 contains 18 residues. V lost 5 bases to trimming and J lost 0 bases; unmatched junction nucleotides: 14. In nucleotides, the CDR3 is TGCGCCAGCAGAGGCCTAGCGGGGGCCGGCCGGGACTCCTACGAGCAGTACTTC. It translates to CASRGLAGAGRDSYEQYF.

The chain employs TRBV6-5 and TRBJ1-2; D is uncertain. The CDR3 has 14 residues. CDR1 is MNHEY and CDR2 is SVGAGI in the germline V gene. Between the trimmed V and J ends, which lost 2 bases and 7 bases, there was a span of 14 bases. CDR3 residues: CASSYDEASSGYTF. The CDR3, as DNA: TGTGCCAGCAGTTACGATGAGGCGAGTTCTGGCTACACCTTC.

V gene TRBV27 combines with J gene TRBJ2-4; 7 bases are shared with TRBD1. V lost 5 bases to trimming and J lost 0 bases; unmatched junction nucleotides: 7. Germline CDR1 MNHEY, CDR2 SMNVEV (reference sequence). The length of the CDR3 is 16 residues. The CDR3 sequence is CASSRQGVIAKNIQYF. The CDR3 coding sequence is TGTGCCAGCAGTAGACAGGGTGTGATAGCCAAAAACATTCAGTACTTC.

Only one count was recorded for this clone. V is TRBV6-5 and J is TRBJ1-2; 7 nucleotides line up with TRBD1. Germline loops: CDR1 MNHEY, CDR2 SVGAGI. This CDR3 has 12 residues. The trim removed 2 bases at V and 12 bases at J, leaving 6 bases unmatched. CDR3 sequence: CASSYARGKHTF. CDR3 in DNA: TGTGCCAGCAGTTACGCCAGGGGGAAACACACCTTC.

The rearrangement joins TRBV7-2 to TRBJ2-1; D possibly corresponds to TRBD2 (6 bases). Germline V gene sequence: CDR1 SGHTA, CDR2 FQGNSA. This CDR3 contains 14 residues. V lost 5 bases, J lost 4 bases, and 12 bases lay in between. CDR3 nucleotides: TGTGCCAGCAGCCCGGGCGGGATGTACAATGAGCAGTTCTTC. It translates to CASSPGGMYNEQFF.

The CDR3: CASSHPYQGQETQYF. The CDR3, as DNA: TGTGCCAGCAGCCATCCCTATCAGGGGCAAGAGACCCAGTACTTC. This sequence joins TRBV28 and TRBJ2-5; possible D gene TRBD1, 6 bases. V was clipped by 6 bases and J by 2 bases, with 16 bases between them. The CDR3 length is 15 residues. Germline V lookup: CDR1 MDHEN, CDR2 SYDVKM. The whole variable domain, filled in from reference TRBV28 and TRBJ2-5, reads DVKVTQSSRYLVKRTGEKVFLECVQDMDHENMFWYRQDPGLGLRLIYFSYDVKMKEKGDIPEGYSVSREKKERFSLILESASTNQTSMYLCASSHPYQGQETQYFGPGTRLLVL.

This clone occurred a few times. This chain uses TRBV9 with TRBJ2-7; D is perhaps TRBD1 (5 bases). Trimming pared 4 bases from V and 0 bases from J, leaving 14 bases between. CDR3 length: 15 amino acids. Per the germline V gene, CDR1 is SGDLS and CDR2 is YYNGEE. CDR3: CASSSEPQGSYEQYF. As DNA, the CDR3 is TGTGCCAGCAGCTCCGAGCCCCAGGGCTCCTACGAGCAGTACTTC.

Only one count was recorded for this clone. The chain employs TRBV28 and TRBJ2-7; TRBD2 aligns across 8 bases. V lost 7 bases and J lost 1; bases outside the gene matches: 3. CDR1 is MDHEN, CDR2 SYDVKM, per germline. The CDR3 contains 13 residues. The CDR3 DNA is TGTGCCAGCAAACTAGCGGAATCCTACGAGCAGTACTTC. Translation gives CASKLAESYEQYF.

The chain has TRBV7-9 and TRBJ2-7; 9 nucleotides align to TRBD1. With V trimmed by 3 bases and J by 3 bases, 3 bases remained unmatched. This CDR3 comprises 14 residues. Per germline, CDR1 SEHNR and CDR2 FQNEAQ (reference sequence). CDR3 nucleotide sequence: TGTGCCAGCAGCTTCACAGGGGGCGGCTACGAGCAGTACTTC. Protein: CASSFTGGGYEQYF.

This clone showed up just a few times. Other DNA sequences in the same sample also yield this CDR3. The CDR3 nucleotides read TGTGCCTGGAGTGTACTAGGGGGTAATGAAAAACTGTTTTTT. Its translation is CAWSVLGGNEKLFF. This sequence joins TRBV30 and TRBJ1-4, with TRBD1 as a possible D gene (6 bases). This CDR3 has 14 amino acids. Between the trimmed V and J ends, which lost 0 bases and 4 bases, there was a span of 9 bases. Germline CDR1 is GTSNPN and CDR2 is SVGIG (reference sequence).

V usage is TRBV7-3 and J usage is TRBJ2-7; TRBD2 might be the D (7 bases). This CDR3 contains 13 residues. The germline gives CDR1 SGHTA, CDR2 FQGTGA. The ends were cut back, 1 base at V and 5 bases at J, with 9 bases in the middle. CDR3 in DNA: TGTGCCAGCAGCTTAAGGGGGGGCGACGAGCAGTACTTC. Translating gives CASSLRGGDEQYF.

The chain recombines TRBV7-6 with TRBJ1-1; D unresolved. The CDR3 loop spans 9 amino acids. Deletions cut 0 bases from V and 13 bases from J, with 3 bases between. Per germline, CDR1 SGHVS and CDR2 FNYEAQ. Here the CDR3 reads CASSLAVFF. CDR3 bases: TGTGCCAGCAGCTTAGCCGTTTTCTTT.

J is TRBJ2-7 and V is TRBV5-1; 10 bases match TRBD1. The CDR3 spans 16 residues. The germline V gene encodes CDR1 SGHRS and CDR2 YFSETQ. V gave up 1 base and J gave up 1 base; unmatched junction bases: 5. In nucleotides, the CDR3 is TGCGCCAGCAGCTTGCCGGGACAGGGGATTTCCTACGAGCAGTACTTC. Translating gives CASSLPGQGISYEQYF.